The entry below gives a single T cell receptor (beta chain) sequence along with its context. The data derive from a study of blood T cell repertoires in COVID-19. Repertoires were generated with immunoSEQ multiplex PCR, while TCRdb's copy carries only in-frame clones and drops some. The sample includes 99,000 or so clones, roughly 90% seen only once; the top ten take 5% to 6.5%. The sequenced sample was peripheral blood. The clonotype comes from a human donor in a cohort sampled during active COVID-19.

CDR3 nucleotide sequence: TGTGCCAGCAGTTACCCGTCCAGGGGATTCACTGAAGCTTTCTTT. Protein: CASSYPSRGFTEAFF. V gene TRBV6-2 or TRBV6-3 combines with J gene TRBJ1-1, with D maybe TRBD1 (6 bases). The V gene lost 2 bases and the J gene lost 4 bases, with 14 bases spanning the gap. The CDR3 loop spans 15 amino acids. Germline V gene sequence: CDR1 MNHEY, CDR2 SVGEGT.